This TCR beta chain was observed in a study of T cell repertoires in cytomegalovirus infection. TCRdb reprocessed the reads via MiXCR and lists one record per CDR3 protein. The table lists fewer than 550,000 distinct CDR3 sequences, approximately 32% of them singletons. As for this clonotype: Its specificity is not known.

Notes on the study in general: Across the ex vivo response, the dominant clonotypes were HLA-C-restricted CMV-specific TCR beta clonotypes. The study identified carriers of CMV plus the relevant HLA from cumulative public TCR beta family frequency.

The CDR3 is 17 residues long. With 4 bases clipped from V and 3 bases from J, the junction kept 13 bases outside the gene matches. Germline V gene sequence: CDR1 SGHKS, CDR2 YYEKEE (reference sequence). The source material was PBMCs. This clonotype originated in a human donor in good health (CMV status not recorded). Some clones in this sample may be carry-over from other donors' samples. The rearrangement joins TRBV5-5 to TRBJ1-5; TRBD1 aligns across 7 bases. The CDR3 coding sequence is TGTGCCAGCAGCCAAATTGCGACGACAGGGATCAATCAGCCCCAGCATTTT. Amino acids: CASSQIATTGINQPQHF.